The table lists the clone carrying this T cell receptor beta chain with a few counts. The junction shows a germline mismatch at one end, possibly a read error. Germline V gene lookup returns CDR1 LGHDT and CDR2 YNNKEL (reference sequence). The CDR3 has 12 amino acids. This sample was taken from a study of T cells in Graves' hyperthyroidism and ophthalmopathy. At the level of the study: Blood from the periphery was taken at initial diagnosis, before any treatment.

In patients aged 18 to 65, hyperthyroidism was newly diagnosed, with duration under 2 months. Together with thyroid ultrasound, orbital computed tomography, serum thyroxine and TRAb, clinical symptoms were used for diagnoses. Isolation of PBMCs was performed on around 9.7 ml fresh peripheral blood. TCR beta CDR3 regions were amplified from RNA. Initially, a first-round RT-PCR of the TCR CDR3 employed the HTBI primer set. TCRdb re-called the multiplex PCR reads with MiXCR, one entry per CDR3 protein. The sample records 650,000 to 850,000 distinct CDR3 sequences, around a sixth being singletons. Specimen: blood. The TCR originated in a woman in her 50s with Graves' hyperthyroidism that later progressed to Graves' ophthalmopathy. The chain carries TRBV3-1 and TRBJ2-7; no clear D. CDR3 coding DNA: TGTGCCATCAGCCCGGACGTGTACGAGCAGTACTTC. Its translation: CAISPDVYEQYF.